A selection of T cell receptor beta chains follows, all from one sample in a study of immune evolution from preneoplasia to lung adenocarcinoma. Some clones are missing from TCRdb's copy, which holds only in-frame ones; the method was immunoSEQ multiplex PCR. Found here are 10,000 or so clones, approximately 85% of them singletons; the top ten hold almost 6%. Material: FFPE minimally invasive lung adenocarcinoma tissue. The receptors were sampled from a person between 65 and 79 years old with lung adenocarcinoma. The CDR3 runs from the conserved cysteine through the conserved F or W. The order of the fields is clone size, J gene, D gene, V gene, CDR3 length, CDR3 protein, CDR3 DNA. D genes are given only for firm matches. Expanded clones get a size class; other rows say once, few or many, or leave the size out.

>NA|TRBJ2-7|NA|TRBV27|11
CASSDFHEQYF
TGTGCCAGCAGTGATTTCCACGAGCAGTACTTC
>NA|TRBJ2-7|TRBD1|TRBV7-2|14
CASSWRQGPYEQYF
TGTGCCAGCAGCTGGCGACAGGGTCCCTACGAGCAGTACTTC
>once|TRBJ1-5|NA|TRBV6-5|15
CASSARAGFYQPQHF
TGTGCCAGCAGCGCGAGGGCGGGTTTCTACCAGCCCCAGCATTTT
>NA|TRBJ2-5|NA|TRBV10-3|11
CAITVGETQYF
TGTGCCATCACGGTGGGGGAGACCCAGTACTTC
>NA|TRBJ1-2|NA|TRBV7-3|13
CASSLIGGNGYTF
TGTGCCAGCAGCTTAATCGGAGGGAATGGCTACACCTTC
>NA|TRBJ1-6|NA|TRBV28|13
CASSPDSNSPLHF
TGTGCCAGCAGTCCGGACAGTAATTCACCCCTCCACTTT
>NA|TRBJ2-3|NA|TRBV14|15
CASSQRRTDTDTQYF
TGTGCCAGCAGCCAAAGGAGGACTGACACAGATACGCAGTATTTT
>once|TRBJ1-2|TRBD1|TRBV27|13
CASKTGVNYGYTF
TGTGCCAGCAAGACAGGGGTCAACTATGGCTACACCTTC
>NA|TRBJ1-2|TRBD1|TRBV5-5|15
CASSLQGTGIDGYTF
TGTGCCAGCAGCTTACAAGGGACAGGGATCGATGGCTACACCTTC
>NA|TRBJ2-5|TRBD1|TRBV11-2|15
CASSPGQAIQETQYF
TGTGCCAGCAGCCCGGGACAGGCGATCCAAGAGACCCAGTACTTC
>NA|TRBJ1-1|NA|TRBV6-5|14
CASSYGGRNTEAFF
TGTGCCAGCAGTTACGGGGGGAGGAACACTGAAGCTTTCTTT
>NA|TRBJ1-1|NA|TRBV19|14
CASSIGPRTTEAFF
TGTGCCAGTAGTATAGGTCCCAGGACCACTGAAGCTTTCTTT
>NA|TRBJ1-5|NA|TRBV6-1|15
CASSQGVASNQPQHF
TGTGCCAGCAGTCAAGGGGTTGCTAGCAATCAGCCCCAGCATTTT
>NA|TRBJ1-2|NA|TRBV7-9|14
CASSLDPGADGYTF
TGTGCCAGCAGCTTAGATCCAGGGGCCGATGGCTACACCTTC
>NA|TRBJ1-1|NA|TRBV15|15
CATSRDEGGWTEAFF
TGTGCCACCAGCAGAGATGAAGGGGGTTGGACTGAAGCTTTCTTT
>NA|TRBJ2-1|NA|TRBV19|15
CATRGRGILYNEQFF
TGTGCCACCCGAGGCAGGGGAATTCTCTACAATGAGCAGTTCTTC
>NA|TRBJ1-4|TRBD1|TRBV28|14
CASSSTGVSEKLFF
TGTGCCAGCAGTTCAACAGGGGTTAGTGAAAAACTGTTTTTT
>NA|TRBJ1-2|NA|TRBV6-6|13
CASSYGEAYGYTF
TGTGCCAGCAGTTACGGGGAGGCCTATGGCTACACCTTC
>NA|TRBJ1-1|TRBD1|TRBV7-8|14
CASSTHGQGAEAFF
TGTGCCAGCAGCACCCATGGACAGGGTGCTGAAGCTTTCTTT
>NA|TRBJ2-5|TRBD1|TRBV14|14
CASSQIGTEETQYF
TGTGCCAGCAGCCAAATAGGGACAGAAGAGACCCAGTACTTC
>few|TRBJ2-1|TRBD2|TRBV9|17
CASSVVYTGEGRNEQFF
TGTGCCAGCAGCGTAGTCTACACGGGGGAGGGACGCAATGAGCAGTTCTTC
>NA|TRBJ1-2|NA|TRBV5-4|13
CASSLNGFYGYTF
TGTGCCAGCAGCTTGAATGGGTTCTATGGCTACACCTTC
>NA|TRBJ2-1|TRBD2|TRBV6-4|12
CASSGGLSEQFF
TGTGCCAGCAGTGGGGGACTATCAGAGCAGTTCTTC
>once|TRBJ2-7|NA|TRBV15|15
CATSRDWAGAYEQYF
TGTGCCACCAGCAGAGATTGGGCAGGGGCGTACGAGCAGTACTTC